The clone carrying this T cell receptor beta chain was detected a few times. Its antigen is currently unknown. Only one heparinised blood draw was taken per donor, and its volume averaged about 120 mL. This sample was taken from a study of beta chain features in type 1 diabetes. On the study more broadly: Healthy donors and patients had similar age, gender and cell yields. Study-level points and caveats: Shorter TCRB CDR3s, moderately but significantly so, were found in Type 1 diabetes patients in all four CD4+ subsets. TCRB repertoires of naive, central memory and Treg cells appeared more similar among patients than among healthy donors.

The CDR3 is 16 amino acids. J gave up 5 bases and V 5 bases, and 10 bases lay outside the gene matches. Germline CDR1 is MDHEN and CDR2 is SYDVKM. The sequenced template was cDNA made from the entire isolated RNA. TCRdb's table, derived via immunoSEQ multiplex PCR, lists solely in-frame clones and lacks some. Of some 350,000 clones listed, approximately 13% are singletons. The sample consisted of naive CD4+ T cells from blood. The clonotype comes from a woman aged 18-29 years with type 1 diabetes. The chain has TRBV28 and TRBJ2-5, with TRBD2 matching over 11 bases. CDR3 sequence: CASSPLGSGREETQYF. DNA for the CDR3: TGTGCCAGCAGTCCCCTGGGTAGCGGGAGGGAGGAGACCCAGTACTTC. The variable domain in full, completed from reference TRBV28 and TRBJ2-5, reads DVKVTQSSRYLVKRTGEKVFLECVQDMDHENMFWYRQDPGLGLRLIYFSYDVKMKEKGDIPEGYSVSREKKERFSLILESASTNQTSMYLCASSPLGSGREETQYFGPGTRLLVL.